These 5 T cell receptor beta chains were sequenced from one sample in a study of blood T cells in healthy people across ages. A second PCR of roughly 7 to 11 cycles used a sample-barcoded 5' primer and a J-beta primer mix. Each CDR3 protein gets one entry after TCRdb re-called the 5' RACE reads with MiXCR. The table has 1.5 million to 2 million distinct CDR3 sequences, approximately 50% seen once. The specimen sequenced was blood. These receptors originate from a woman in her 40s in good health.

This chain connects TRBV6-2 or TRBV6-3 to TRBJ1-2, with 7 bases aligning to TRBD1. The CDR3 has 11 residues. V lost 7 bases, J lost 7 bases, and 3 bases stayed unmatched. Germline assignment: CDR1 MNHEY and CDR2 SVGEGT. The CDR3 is CASMTGFGYTF. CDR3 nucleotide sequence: TGTGCCAGCATGACAGGGTTTGGCTACACCTTC.

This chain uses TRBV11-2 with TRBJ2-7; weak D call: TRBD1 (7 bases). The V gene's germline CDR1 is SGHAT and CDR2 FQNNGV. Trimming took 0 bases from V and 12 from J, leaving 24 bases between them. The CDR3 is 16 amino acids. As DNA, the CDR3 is TGTGCCAGCAGCTTAGATGGGGCAGGGGGTCGGGAGACCCGGTACTTC. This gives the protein CASSLDGAGGRETRYF. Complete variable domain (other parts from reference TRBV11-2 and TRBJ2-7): EAGVAQSPRYKIIEKRQSVAFWCNPISGHATLYWYQQILGQGPKLLIQFQNNGVVDDSQLPKDRFSAERLKGVDSTLKIQPAKLEDSAVYLCASSLDGAGGRETRYFGPGTRLTVT.

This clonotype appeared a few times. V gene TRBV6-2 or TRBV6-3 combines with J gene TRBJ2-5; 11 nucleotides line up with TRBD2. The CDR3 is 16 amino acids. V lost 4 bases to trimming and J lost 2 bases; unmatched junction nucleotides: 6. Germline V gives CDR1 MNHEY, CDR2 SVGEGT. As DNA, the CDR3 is TGTGCCAGCAGTTTTCAACTAGCGGGGGTTCAAGAGACCCAGTACTTC. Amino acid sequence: CASSFQLAGVQETQYF.

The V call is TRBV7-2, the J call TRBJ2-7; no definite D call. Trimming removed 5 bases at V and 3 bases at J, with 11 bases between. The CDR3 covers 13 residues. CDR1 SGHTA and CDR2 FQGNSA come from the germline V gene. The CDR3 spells CASSVGLYYEQYF. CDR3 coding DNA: TGTGCCAGCAGCGTGGGATTGTACTACGAGCAGTACTTC. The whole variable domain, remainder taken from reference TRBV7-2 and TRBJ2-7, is GAGVSQSPSNKVTEKGKDVELRCDPISGHTALYWYRQSLGQGLEFLIYFQGNSAPDKSGLPSDRFSAERTGGSVSTLTIQRTQQEDSAVYLCASSVGLYYEQYFGPGTRLTVT.

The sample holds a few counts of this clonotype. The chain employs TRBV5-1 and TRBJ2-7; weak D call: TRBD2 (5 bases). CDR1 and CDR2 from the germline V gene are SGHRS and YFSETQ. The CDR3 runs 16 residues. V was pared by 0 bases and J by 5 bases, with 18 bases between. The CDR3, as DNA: TGCGCCAGCAGCTTGGCGGGCTGGGGATCGCGGGACGAGCAGTACTTC. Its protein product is CASSLAGWGSRDEQYF.